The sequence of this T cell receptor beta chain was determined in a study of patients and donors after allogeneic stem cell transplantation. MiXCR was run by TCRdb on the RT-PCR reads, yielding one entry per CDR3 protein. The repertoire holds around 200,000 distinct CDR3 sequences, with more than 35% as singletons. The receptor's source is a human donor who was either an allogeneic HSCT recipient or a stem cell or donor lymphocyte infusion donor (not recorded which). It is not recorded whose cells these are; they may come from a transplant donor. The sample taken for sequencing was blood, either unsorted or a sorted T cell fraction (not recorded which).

The CDR3 sequence is CASSVTSGGYNEQFF. CDR3 DNA: TGTGCCAGCAGCGTGACTAGCGGGGGATACAATGAGCAGTTCTTC. The V gene is TRBV5-6, the J gene TRBJ2-1; 12 bases fit TRBD2. V shed 4 bases and J 4 bases; nucleotides not matched to a gene: 3. This CDR3 contains 15 residues. Germline V lookup: CDR1 SGHDT, CDR2 YYEEEE.